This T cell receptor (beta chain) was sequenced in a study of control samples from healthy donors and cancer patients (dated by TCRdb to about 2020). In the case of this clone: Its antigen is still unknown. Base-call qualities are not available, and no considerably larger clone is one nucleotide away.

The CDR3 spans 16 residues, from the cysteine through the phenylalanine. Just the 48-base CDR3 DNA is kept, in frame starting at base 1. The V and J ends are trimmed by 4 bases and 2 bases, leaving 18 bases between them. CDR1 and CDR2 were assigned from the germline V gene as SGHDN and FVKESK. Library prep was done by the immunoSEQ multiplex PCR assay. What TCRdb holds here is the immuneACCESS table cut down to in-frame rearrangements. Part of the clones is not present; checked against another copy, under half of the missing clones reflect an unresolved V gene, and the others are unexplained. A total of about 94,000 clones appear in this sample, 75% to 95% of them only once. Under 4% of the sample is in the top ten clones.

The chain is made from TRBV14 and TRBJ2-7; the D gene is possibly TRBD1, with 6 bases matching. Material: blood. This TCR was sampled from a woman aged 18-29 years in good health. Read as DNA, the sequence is TGTGCCAGCAGCCGGATTCGGTCGGGACAAACCTACGAGCAGTACTTC. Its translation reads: CASSRIRSGQTYEQYF.